Here is one T cell receptor (beta chain) with its context. PCR was performed using 60 Vbeta and 13 Jbeta primers. Sequencing was performed with immunoSEQ multiplex PCR; in TCRdb, only in-frame clones are kept and a portion is missing. The data hold 85,000 to 95,000 clones, with approximately 7.6% observed a single time. This entry is derived from a study of cytomegalovirus exposure and HLA in healthy donors. Germline CDR1 reads MGHRA; CDR2 reads YSYEKL. Trimming removed 1 base from V and 3 bases from J; junction bases left unmatched: 3. This CDR3 spans 14 amino acids. This chain joins TRBV4-1 and TRBJ2-7; 7 nucleotides match TRBD2. Specimen: PBMCs. The TCR sequence derives from a man aged 50-60 years in good health and CMV-seronegative. CDR3 residues: CASSQVASGYEQYF. CDR3 sequence (DNA): TGCGCCAGCAGCCAAGTGGCTAGCGGCTACGAGCAGTACTTC.